This T cell receptor beta chain appears in the sequencing data of a study of T cell responses to AZD1222 COVID-19 vaccine. A note on this clone: Its cognate antigen is unknown.

CDR1 and CDR2 from the germline V gene are LGHDT and YNNKEL (reference sequence). Between the trimmed V and J ends, which lost 4 bases and 6 bases, there was a span of 16 bases. This CDR3 region has 15 residues. Study conclusions and caveats: At study baseline, merely roughly 6 AZD1222 recipients were seropositive. Reports indicate that nearly half of spike-specific TCRs are directed at unmutated variant regions. Spike-specific TCR breadth rose after two AZD1222 doses, and depth rose as well.

Clones were sequenced by immunoSEQ multiplex PCR, and TCRdb holds only the in-frame ones, with some missing. Of 150,000 or so clones in the sample, roughly 89% were seen once. The starting material was peripheral blood, obtained on day 0 of AZD1222 vaccination. This clonotype was sampled from an adult in good health. The genes are TRBV3-1 (or the pseudogene TRBV3-2) and TRBJ2-1, with TRBD2 as a possible D gene (6 bases). CDR3 in DNA: TGTGCCAGCAGCCTTACCGGGACGGGGGTCAATGAGCAGTTCTTC. It is translated as CASSLTGTGVNEQFF.